Sequencing of this T cell receptor beta chain was carried out in a study of CD8 T cells in ankylosing spondylitis. TCRdb ran MiXCR on the 5' RACE reads and lists one entry per CDR3 protein. This table holds hundreds of thousands of distinct CDR3 sequences, around 8% found once. This clonotype was picked up many times. This clonotype originated in a female donor with ankylosing spondylitis or in good health (not recorded which). Sequenced sample: blood, either unsorted or a sorted T cell fraction (not recorded which).

Here the CDR3 reads CSIEAGIGTGELFF. CDR3 DNA sequence: TGCAGTATTGAGGCAGGGATTGGCACCGGGGAGCTGTTTTTT. The gene calls are TRBV29-1 and TRBJ2-2, with D possibly TRBD1 on 5 matching bases. The CDR3 is 14 residues long. Germline-derived CDR1 and CDR2 are SQVTM and ANQGSEA.